The 21 T cell receptor beta chains below come from one sample, sequenced in a study of cytotoxic CD8 clonotypes in ibrutinib-treated CLL. The table came from immunoSEQ multiplex PCR; TCRdb's copy has only in-frame clones and leaves some out. Here the sample spans tens of thousands of clones, 75% to 90% being singletons. The sample in question was PBMCs, obtained after 24 months of ibrutinib treatment. Receptors were obtained from a human donor with chronic lymphocytic leukemia.

This rearrangement joins TRBV7-3 to TRBJ2-3; D remains ambiguous. Per germline, CDR1 SGHTA and CDR2 FQGTGA. V gave up 5 bases and J gave up 0 bases, with 12 bases separating them. This CDR3 is 15 amino acids long. The CDR3 nucleotides are TGTGCCAGCAGCCAGCAGCCTACTAGCACAGATACGCAGTATTTT. Amino acids: CASSQQPTSTDTQYF.

This clone was seen a few times. The chain joins TRBV15 to TRBJ2-7, with D perhaps TRBD1 or TRBD2 (5 bases each). This CDR3 has 13 amino acids. Germline CDR1 and CDR2: LNHNV and YYDKDF (reference sequence). V lost 5 bases, J lost 6 bases, and 14 bases lay in between. CDR3 nucleotides: TGTGCCACCAGCCGGGGCGGGCTCGCCGAGCAGTACTTC. Translated, it gives CATSRGGLAEQYF.

This chain connects TRBV27 to TRBJ2-7, with D perhaps matching TRBD2 (6 bases). CDR1 and CDR2 from the germline V gene are MNHEY and SMNVEV (reference sequence). Trimming pared 4 bases from V and 2 bases from J, leaving 12 bases between. This CDR3 is 14 amino acids long. The CDR3 DNA is TGTGCCAGCAGTTCGACCGGGACTCCCTACGAGCAGTACTTC. Translated, it gives CASSSTGTPYEQYF.

V is TRBV7-2 and J is TRBJ2-3, with D perhaps being TRBD1 or TRBD2 (5 bases each). The CDR3 totals 12 residues. The germline CDR1 and CDR2 sequences are SGHTA and FQGNSA. V was clipped by 5 bases and J by 5 bases, with 8 bases between them. CDR3 amino acids: CASSPGRDTQYF. The CDR3, as DNA: TGTGCCAGCAGCCCAGGGAGAGATACGCAGTATTTT.

The V gene is TRBV30, the J gene TRBJ1-1, with D possibly being TRBD1 (5 bases). This CDR3 spans 14 amino acids. The V and J ends lost 2 bases and 9 bases respectively, with 19 bases between them. Germline V CDR1 and CDR2: GTSNPN, SVGIG (reference sequence). The DNA of the CDR3 is TGTGCCTGGAGTTCCCTCAGGGAGGGAATGAAAGCTTTCTTT. This codes for CAWSSLREGMKAFF. The whole variable domain, remainder taken from reference TRBV30 and TRBJ1-1, is SQTIHQWPATLVQPVGSPLSLECTVEGTSNPNLYWYRQAAGRGLQLLFYSVGIGQISSEVPQNLSASRPQDRQFILSSKKLLLSDSGFYLCAWSSLREGMKAFFGQGTRLTVV.

This clone was counted once. CDR3 residues: CASSRGTGFEAFF. The DNA for the CDR3 is TGTGCCAGCAGTAGGGGGACAGGGTTTGAAGCTTTCTTT. The chain employs TRBV27 and TRBJ1-1; 9 bases line up with TRBD1. The junction had 5 bases not matched to a gene; V was cut back by 5 bases and J by 7 bases. The CDR3 is 13 amino acids. CDR1 is MNHEY and CDR2 is SMNVEV in the germline V gene (reference sequence).

V usage is TRBV27 and J usage is TRBJ2-7; TRBD2 matches at 8 bases. Per germline, CDR1 MNHEY and CDR2 SMNVEV (reference sequence). V lost 4 bases and J lost 1; bases outside the gene matches: 6. The CDR3 length is 15 residues. CDR3 nucleotide sequence: TGTGCCAGCAGTTCCCCAGCGGGAGCTTCCTACGAGCAGTACTTC. It is translated as CASSSPAGASYEQYF.

V gene TRBV7-3 combines with J gene TRBJ2-2, with D perhaps given as TRBD1 or TRBD2 (6 bases each). This CDR3 is built from 17 residues. Trimming pared 0 bases from V and 0 bases from J, leaving 11 bases between. Germline-derived CDR1 and CDR2 are SGHTA and FQGTGA. The CDR3 loop reads CASSLTQRGPNTGELFF. The DNA for the CDR3 is TGTGCCAGCAGCTTAACTCAACGGGGGCCGAACACCGGGGAGCTGTTTTTT. Full variable domain (rest looked up from reference TRBV7-3 and TRBJ2-2): GAGVSQTPSNKVTEKGKYVELRCDPISGHTALYWYRQSLGQGPEFLIYFQGTGAADDSGLPNDRFFAVRPEGSVSTLKIQRTERGDSAVYLCASSLTQRGPNTGELFFGEGSRLTVL.

The rearrangement joins TRBV5-1 to TRBJ1-1; TRBD1 matches at 8 bases. Germline loops: CDR1 SGHRS, CDR2 YFSETQ. Unmatched junction bases numbered 2, after V lost 1 base and J lost 0 bases. The CDR3 has 15 amino acids. The CDR3 nucleotides read TGCGCCAGCAGCTTGACAGGGGGACTGAACACTGAAGCTTTCTTT. It is translated as CASSLTGGLNTEAFF.

This chain connects TRBV2 to TRBJ1-1, with D tentatively TRBD1 (6 bases). This CDR3 comprises 15 residues. V dropped 4 bases and J dropped 6 bases, with 18 bases sitting between them. Germline loops: CDR1 SNHLY, CDR2 FYNNEI. This CDR3 reads CASSVSRQAGSEAFF. The CDR3, as DNA: TGTGCCAGCAGTGTTTCCCGACAGGCTGGGTCTGAAGCTTTCTTT. The complete variable domain, with remaining parts taken from reference TRBV2 and TRBJ1-1, reads EPEVTQTPSHQVTQMGQEVILRCVPISNHLYFYWYRQILGQKVEFLVSFYNNEISEKSEIFDDQFSVERPDGSNFTLKIRSTKLEDSAMYFCASSVSRQAGSEAFFGQGTRLTVV.

The rearrangement uses TRBV2 and TRBJ2-2, with D perhaps matching TRBD1 (6 bases). Germline V gene data show CDR1 as SNHLY and CDR2 as FYNNEI. Trimming took 4 bases from V and 4 from J, leaving 10 bases between them. The length of the CDR3 is 14 residues. CDR3 amino acids: CASSGNRATGELFF. CDR3 nucleotides: TGTGCCAGCAGTGGGAACAGGGCCACCGGGGAGCTGTTTTTT.

CDR3 loop: CSVTGEPDTQYF. CDR3 DNA: TGCAGCGTAACAGGGGAACCAGATACGCAGTATTTT. V is TRBV29-1 and J is TRBJ2-3; the match to TRBD1 covers 7 bases. Germline-derived CDR1 and CDR2 are SQVTM and ANQGSEA. J was trimmed by 4 bases and V by 6 bases; bases with no gene match: 4. CDR3 size: 12 residues.

The V call is TRBV4-3, the J call TRBJ2-1; the D gene is possibly TRBD2 (5 bases). CDR1 and CDR2 (germline): LGHNA, YSLEER. This CDR3 has 13 amino acids. Trimming left V 4 bases short and J 9 bases short, with 13 bases between. CDR3 nucleotide sequence: TGCGCCAGCAGCCTGATACGGGGAGCTGAGCAGTTCTTC. Protein: CASSLIRGAEQFF.

V usage is TRBV9 and J usage is TRBJ2-7; a weak D match, TRBD2 (6 bases). The CDR3 runs to 14 residues. CDR1 and CDR2 (germline): SGDLS, YYNGEE. The ends were cut back, 0 bases at V and 0 bases at J, with 7 bases in the middle. CDR3 in amino acids: CASSVAGASYEQYF. The CDR3 DNA reads as TGTGCCAGCAGCGTAGCGGGAGCCTCCTACGAGCAGTACTTC. Full variable domain (rest looked up from reference TRBV9 and TRBJ2-7): DSGVTQTPKHLITATGQRVTLRCSPRSGDLSVYWYQQSLDQGLQFLIQYYNGEERAKGNILERFSAQQFPDLHSELNLSSLELGDSALYFCASSVAGASYEQYFGPGTRLTVT.

This clone was counted once. This CDR3 is CASSVGDSGGNEQFF. The CDR3, as DNA: TGTGCCAGCAGCGTAGGGGATAGCGGGGGAAATGAGCAGTTCTTC. The chain joins TRBV9 to TRBJ2-1, with TRBD2 matching over 9 bases. CDR3 length: 15 residues. V lost 0 bases, J lost 7 bases, and 5 bases stayed unmatched. The germline CDR1 and CDR2 sequences are SGDLS and YYNGEE. The variable domain in full, with the rest retrieved from reference TRBV9 and TRBJ2-1, is DSGVTQTPKHLITATGQRVTLRCSPRSGDLSVYWYQQSLDQGLQFLIQYYNGEERAKGNILERFSAQQFPDLHSELNLSSLELGDSALYFCASSVGDSGGNEQFFGPGTRLTVL.

The chain combines TRBV18 with TRBJ2-2, with D uncertain. Germline assignment: CDR1 KGHSH and CDR2 LQKENI. This CDR3 is 15 amino acids long. Trimming cost V 3 bases and J 1 base, with 9 bases left between them. CDR3 protein: CASSPPRVNTGELFF. The CDR3 DNA follows: TGTGCCAGCTCACCCCCCCGAGTGAACACCGGGGAGCTGTTTTTT.

The J gene is TRBJ2-7, the V gene TRBV5-5; 9 bases agree with TRBD1. The junction had 5 bases not matched to a gene; V was cut back by 0 bases and J by 4 bases. This CDR3 comprises 15 residues. Looked up from germline, CDR1 is SGHKS and CDR2 is YYEKEE (reference sequence). CDR3 amino acids: CASSLGDRVVYEQYF. The CDR3 bases are TGTGCCAGCAGCTTGGGGGACAGGGTAGTGTACGAGCAGTACTTC.

This sequence joins TRBV9 and TRBJ2-4; D may correspond to TRBD1 or TRBD2 (6 bases each). Trimming left V 3 bases short and J 8 bases short, with 18 bases between. From germline, CDR1 is SGDLS and CDR2 YYNGEE. The CDR3 covers 15 residues. In DNA, the CDR3 is TGTGCCAGCAGCGGAAGGACGGGAGAGGGGGACATTCAGTACTTC. Translated, it gives CASSGRTGEGDIQYF.

The chain recombines TRBV4-2 with TRBJ2-7, with TRBD1 identical over 10 bases. The J segment lost 3 bases and the V segment lost 1 base, leaving 6 bases of the junction unmatched. CDR1 LGHNA and CDR2 YNFKEQ come from the germline V gene. The CDR3 covers 16 residues. The CDR3 DNA follows: TGTGCCAGCAGCCAAGCTTCGGGGACAGGGGACTACGAGCAGTACTTC. This gives the protein CASSQASGTGDYEQYF.

The chain employs TRBV6-1 and TRBJ2-5; D might be TRBD2 (6 bases). Trimming left V 6 bases short and J 9 bases short, with 11 bases between. The CDR3 has 11 residues. Germline lookup yields CDR1 MNHNS and CDR2 SASEGT. The chain's CDR3 is CASRTGGAQYF. The CDR3 nucleotides read TGTGCCAGCAGAACTGGCGGGGCCCAGTACTTC.

CDR3 bases: TGTGCCAGTATACAGGGCTTGCGCACTGAAGCTTTCTTT. Its translation: CASIQGLRTEAFF. This chain links TRBV19 with TRBJ1-1; D may be TRBD1 (6 bases). Germline CDR1 reads LNHDA; CDR2 reads SQIVND (reference sequence). The CDR3 loop spans 13 amino acids. The V end was cut by 7 bases, the J end by 4 bases, with 13 bases between.